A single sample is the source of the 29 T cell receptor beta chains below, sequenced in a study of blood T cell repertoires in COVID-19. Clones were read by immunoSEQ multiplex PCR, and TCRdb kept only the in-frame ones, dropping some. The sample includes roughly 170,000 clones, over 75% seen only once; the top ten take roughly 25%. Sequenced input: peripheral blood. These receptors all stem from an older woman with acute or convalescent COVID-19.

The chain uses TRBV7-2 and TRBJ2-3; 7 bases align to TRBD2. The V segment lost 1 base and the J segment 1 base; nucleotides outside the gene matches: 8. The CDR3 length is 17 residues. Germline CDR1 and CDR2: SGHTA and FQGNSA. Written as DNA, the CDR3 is TGTGCCAGCAGCTTAGGCGGGAGAGGTCGTGGCACAGATACGCAGTATTTT. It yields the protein CASSLGGRGRGTDTQYF. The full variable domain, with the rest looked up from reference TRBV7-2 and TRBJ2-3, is GAGVSQSPSNKVTEKGKDVELRCDPISGHTALYWYRQSLGQGLEFLIYFQGNSAPDKSGLPSDRFSAERTGGSVSTLTIQRTQQEDSAVYLCASSLGGRGRGTDTQYFGPGTRLTVL.

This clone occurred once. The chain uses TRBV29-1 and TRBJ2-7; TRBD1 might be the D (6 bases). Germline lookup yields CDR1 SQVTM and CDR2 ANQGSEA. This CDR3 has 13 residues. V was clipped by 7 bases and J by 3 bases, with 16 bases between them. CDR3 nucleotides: TGCAGCGCCTCAACAGGGAATAGCTACGAGCAGTACTTC. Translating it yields CSASTGNSYEQYF.

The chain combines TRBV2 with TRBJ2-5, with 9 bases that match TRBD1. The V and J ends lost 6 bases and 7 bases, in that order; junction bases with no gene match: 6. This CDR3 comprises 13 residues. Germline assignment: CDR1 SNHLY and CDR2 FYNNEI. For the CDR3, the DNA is TGTGCCAGCAGCCGACAGGGGGGCGGGACCCAGTACTTC. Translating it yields CASSRQGGGTQYF.

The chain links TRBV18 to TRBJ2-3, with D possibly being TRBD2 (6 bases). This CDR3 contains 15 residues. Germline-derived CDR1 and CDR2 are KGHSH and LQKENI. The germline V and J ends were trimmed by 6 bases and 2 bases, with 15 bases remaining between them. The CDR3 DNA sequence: TGTGCCAGCTCGGCCGCACTAGCAGACACAGATACGCAGTATTTT. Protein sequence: CASSAALADTDTQYF. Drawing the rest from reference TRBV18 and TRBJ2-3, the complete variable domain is NAGVMQNPRHLVRRRGQEARLRCSPMKGHSHVYWYRQLPEEGLKFMVYLQKENIIDESGMPKERFSAEFPKEGPSILRIQQVVRGDSAAYFCASSAALADTDTQYFGPGTRLTVL.

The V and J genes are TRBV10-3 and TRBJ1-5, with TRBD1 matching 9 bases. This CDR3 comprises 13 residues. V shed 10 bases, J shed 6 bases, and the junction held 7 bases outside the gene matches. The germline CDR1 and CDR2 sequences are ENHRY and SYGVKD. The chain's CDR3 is CATAMTGGQPQHF. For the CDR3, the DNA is TGTGCCACCGCAATGACAGGGGGTCAGCCCCAGCATTTT.

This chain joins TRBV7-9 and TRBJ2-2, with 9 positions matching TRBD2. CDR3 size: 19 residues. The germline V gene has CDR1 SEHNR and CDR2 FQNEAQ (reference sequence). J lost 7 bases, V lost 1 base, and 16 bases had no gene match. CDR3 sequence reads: CASSLDTGEWTSDNGELFF. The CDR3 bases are TGTGCCAGCAGCTTAGATACAGGAGAGTGGACTAGCGATAACGGGGAGCTGTTTTTT. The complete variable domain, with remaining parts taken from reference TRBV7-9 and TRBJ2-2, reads DTGVSQNPRHKITKRGQNVTFRCDPISEHNRLYWYRQTLGQGPEFLTYFQNEAQLEKSRLLSDRFSAERPKGSFSTLEIQRTEQGDSAMYLCASSLDTGEWTSDNGELFFGEGSRLTVL.

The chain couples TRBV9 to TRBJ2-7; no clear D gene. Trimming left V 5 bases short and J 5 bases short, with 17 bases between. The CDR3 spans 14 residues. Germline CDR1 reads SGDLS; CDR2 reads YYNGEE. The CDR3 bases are TGTGCCAGCAGTCTACAACGGGTCGGCGACGAGCAGTACTTC. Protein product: CASSLQRVGDEQYF.

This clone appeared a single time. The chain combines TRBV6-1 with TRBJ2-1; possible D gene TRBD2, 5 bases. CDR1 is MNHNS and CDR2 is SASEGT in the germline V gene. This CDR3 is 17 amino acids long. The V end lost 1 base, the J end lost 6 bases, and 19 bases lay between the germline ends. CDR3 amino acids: CASSEVETRSVGNEQFF. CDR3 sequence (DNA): TGTGCCAGCAGTGAAGTGGAAACTAGGTCGGTGGGCAATGAGCAGTTCTTC.

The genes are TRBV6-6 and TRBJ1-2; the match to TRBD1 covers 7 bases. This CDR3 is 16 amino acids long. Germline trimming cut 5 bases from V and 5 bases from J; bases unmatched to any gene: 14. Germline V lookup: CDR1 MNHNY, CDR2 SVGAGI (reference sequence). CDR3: CASSPHMRQGLYGYTF. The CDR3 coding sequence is TGTGCCAGCAGTCCCCATATGCGACAGGGTCTTTATGGCTACACCTTC.

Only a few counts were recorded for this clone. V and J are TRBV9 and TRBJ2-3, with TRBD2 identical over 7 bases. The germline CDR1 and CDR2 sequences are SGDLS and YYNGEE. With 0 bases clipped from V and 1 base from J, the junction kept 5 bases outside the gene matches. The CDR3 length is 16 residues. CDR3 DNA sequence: TGTGCCAGCAGCGTAGGGGGCGGGAGCGGCACAGATACGCAGTATTTT. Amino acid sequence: CASSVGGGSGTDTQYF.

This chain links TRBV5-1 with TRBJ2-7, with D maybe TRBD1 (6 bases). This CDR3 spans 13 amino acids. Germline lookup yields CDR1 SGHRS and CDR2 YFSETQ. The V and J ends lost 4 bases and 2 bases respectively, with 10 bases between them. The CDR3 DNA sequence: TGCGCCAGCAGCCTGGACAGACCCTACGAGCAGTACTTC. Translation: CASSLDRPYEQYF.

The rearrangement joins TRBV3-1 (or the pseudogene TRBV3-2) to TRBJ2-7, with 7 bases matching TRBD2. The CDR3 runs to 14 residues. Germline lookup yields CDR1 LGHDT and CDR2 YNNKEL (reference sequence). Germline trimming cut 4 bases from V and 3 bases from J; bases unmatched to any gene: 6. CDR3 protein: CASSPGTTRYEQYF. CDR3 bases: TGTGCCAGCAGCCCGGGGACTACCCGCTACGAGCAGTACTTC.

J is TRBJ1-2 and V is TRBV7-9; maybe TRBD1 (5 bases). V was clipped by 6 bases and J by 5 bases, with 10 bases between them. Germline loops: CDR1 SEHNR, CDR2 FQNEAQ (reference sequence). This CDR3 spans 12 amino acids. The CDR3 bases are TGTGCCAGCAGTCTAGGGGAATATGGCTACACCTTC. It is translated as CASSLGEYGYTF.

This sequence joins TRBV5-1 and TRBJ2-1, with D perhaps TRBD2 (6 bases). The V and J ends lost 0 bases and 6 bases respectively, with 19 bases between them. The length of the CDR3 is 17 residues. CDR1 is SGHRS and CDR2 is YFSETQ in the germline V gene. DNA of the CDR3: TGCGCCAGCAGCTTGGGAGTGCAGCGGGTATCGGGCAATGAGCAGTTCTTC. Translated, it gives CASSLGVQRVSGNEQFF.

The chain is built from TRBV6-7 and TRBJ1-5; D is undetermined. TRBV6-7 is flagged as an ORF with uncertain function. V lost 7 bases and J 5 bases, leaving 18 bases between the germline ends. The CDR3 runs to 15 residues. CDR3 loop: CASIPRAHADQPQHF. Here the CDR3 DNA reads TGTGCCAGCATCCCGAGGGCACATGCGGATCAGCCCCAGCATTTT.

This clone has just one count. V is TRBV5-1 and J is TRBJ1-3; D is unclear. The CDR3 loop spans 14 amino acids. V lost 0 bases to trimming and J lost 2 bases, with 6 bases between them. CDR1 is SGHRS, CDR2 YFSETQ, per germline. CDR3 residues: CASSLGGTGNTIYF. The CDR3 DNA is TGCGCCAGCAGCTTGGGCGGAACTGGAAACACCATATATTTT.

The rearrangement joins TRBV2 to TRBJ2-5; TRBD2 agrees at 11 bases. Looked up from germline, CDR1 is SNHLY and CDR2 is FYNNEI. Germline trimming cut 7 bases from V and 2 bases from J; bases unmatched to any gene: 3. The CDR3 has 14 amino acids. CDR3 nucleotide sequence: TGTGCCAGCATTGGGACTAGCGGACAAGAGACCCAGTACTTC. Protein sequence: CASIGTSGQETQYF.

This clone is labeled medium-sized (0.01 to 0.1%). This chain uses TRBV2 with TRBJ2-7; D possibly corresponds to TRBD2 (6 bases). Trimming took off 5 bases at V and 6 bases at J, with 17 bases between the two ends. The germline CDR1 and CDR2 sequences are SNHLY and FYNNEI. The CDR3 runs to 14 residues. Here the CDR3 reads CASSSPPGLVEQYF. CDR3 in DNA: TGTGCCAGCAGTTCGCCTCCGGGACTGGTCGAGCAGTACTTC.

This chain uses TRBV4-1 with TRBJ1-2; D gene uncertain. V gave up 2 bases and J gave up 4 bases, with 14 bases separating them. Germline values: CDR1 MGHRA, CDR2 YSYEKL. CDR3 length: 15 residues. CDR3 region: CASSQTFQERYGYTF. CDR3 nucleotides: TGCGCCAGCAGCCAAACCTTTCAGGAACGCTATGGCTACACCTTC.

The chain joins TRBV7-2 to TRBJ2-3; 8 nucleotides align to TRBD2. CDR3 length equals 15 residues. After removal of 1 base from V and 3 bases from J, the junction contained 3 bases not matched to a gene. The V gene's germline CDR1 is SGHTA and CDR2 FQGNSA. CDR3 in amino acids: CASSLGLARTDTQYF. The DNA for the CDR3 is TGTGCCAGCAGCTTAGGACTAGCGAGGACAGATACGCAGTATTTT.

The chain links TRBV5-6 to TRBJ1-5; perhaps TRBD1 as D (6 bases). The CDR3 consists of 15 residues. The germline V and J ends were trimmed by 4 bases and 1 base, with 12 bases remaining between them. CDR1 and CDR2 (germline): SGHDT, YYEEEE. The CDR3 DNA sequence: TGTGCCAGCAGCGTAGCACAGGGAAGCAATCAGCCCCAGCATTTT. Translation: CASSVAQGSNQPQHF.

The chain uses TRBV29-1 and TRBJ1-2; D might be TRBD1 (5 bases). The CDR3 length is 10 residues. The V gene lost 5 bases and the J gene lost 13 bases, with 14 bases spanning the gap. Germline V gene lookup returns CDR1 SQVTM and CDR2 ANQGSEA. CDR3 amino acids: CSVYFREATF. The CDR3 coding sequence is TGCAGCGTTTATTTCAGGGAGGCCACCTTC. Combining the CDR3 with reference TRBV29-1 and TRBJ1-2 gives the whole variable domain SAVISQKPSRDICQRGTSLTIQCQVDSQVTMMFWYRQQPGQSLTLIATANQGSEATYESGFVIDKFPISRPNLTFSTLTVSNMSPEDSSIYLCSVYFREATFGSGTRLTVV.

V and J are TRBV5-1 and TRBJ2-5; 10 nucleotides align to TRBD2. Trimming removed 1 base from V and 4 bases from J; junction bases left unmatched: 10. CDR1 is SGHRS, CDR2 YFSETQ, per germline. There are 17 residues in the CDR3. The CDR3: CASSLSGLAGVGETQYF. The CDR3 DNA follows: TGCGCCAGCAGCTTGTCTGGGCTAGCGGGAGTAGGAGAGACCCAGTACTTC.

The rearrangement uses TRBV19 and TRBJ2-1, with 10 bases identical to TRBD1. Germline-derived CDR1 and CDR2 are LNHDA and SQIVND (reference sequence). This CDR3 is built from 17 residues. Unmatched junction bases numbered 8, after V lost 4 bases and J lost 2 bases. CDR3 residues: CASSTGGGTGAYNEQFF. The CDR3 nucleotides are TGTGCCAGTAGTACAGGGGGAGGGACAGGGGCCTACAATGAGCAGTTCTTC. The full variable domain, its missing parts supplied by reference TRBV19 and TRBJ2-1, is DGGITQSPKYLFRKEGQNVTLSCEQNLNHDAMYWYRQDPGQGLRLIYYSQIVNDFQKGDIAEGYSVSREKKESFPLTVTSAQKNPTAFYLCASSTGGGTGAYNEQFFGPGTRLTVL.

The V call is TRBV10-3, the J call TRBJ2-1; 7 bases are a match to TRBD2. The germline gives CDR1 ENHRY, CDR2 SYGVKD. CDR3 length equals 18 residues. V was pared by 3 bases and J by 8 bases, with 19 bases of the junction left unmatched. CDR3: CAISEPRLAGGRVYEQFF. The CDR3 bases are TGTGCCATCAGTGAACCGAGACTAGCAGGAGGTAGGGTCTATGAGCAGTTCTTC.

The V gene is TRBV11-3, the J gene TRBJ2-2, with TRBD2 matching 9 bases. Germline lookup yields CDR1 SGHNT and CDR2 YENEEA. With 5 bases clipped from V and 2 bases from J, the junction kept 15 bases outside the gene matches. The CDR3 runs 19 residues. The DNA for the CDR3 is TGTGCCAGCAGCCCAAACGGCTGGGGTAGCGGGAGCAACACCGGGGAGCTGTTTTTT. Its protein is CASSPNGWGSGSNTGELFF.

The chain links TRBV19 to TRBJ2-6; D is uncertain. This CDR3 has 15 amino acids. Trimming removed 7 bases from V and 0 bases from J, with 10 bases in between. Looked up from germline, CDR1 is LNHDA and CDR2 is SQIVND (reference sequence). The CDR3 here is CASTRLGSGANVLTF. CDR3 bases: TGTGCCAGTACCCGCCTAGGCTCTGGGGCCAACGTCCTGACTTTC.

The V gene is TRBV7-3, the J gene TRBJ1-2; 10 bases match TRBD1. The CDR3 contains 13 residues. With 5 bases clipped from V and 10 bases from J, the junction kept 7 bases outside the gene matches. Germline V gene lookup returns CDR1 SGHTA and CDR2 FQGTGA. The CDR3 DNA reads TGTGCCAGCAGCCCCGGGACAGGGGTTGACTACACCTTC. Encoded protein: CASSPGTGVDYTF.

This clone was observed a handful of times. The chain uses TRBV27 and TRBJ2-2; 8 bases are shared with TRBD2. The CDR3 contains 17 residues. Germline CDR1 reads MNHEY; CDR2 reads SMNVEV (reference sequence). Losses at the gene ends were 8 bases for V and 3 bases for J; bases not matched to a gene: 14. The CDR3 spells CASGRFKTSEDTGELFF. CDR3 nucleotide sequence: TGTGCCAGCGGACGATTCAAGACTAGCGAGGACACCGGGGAGCTGTTTTTT.